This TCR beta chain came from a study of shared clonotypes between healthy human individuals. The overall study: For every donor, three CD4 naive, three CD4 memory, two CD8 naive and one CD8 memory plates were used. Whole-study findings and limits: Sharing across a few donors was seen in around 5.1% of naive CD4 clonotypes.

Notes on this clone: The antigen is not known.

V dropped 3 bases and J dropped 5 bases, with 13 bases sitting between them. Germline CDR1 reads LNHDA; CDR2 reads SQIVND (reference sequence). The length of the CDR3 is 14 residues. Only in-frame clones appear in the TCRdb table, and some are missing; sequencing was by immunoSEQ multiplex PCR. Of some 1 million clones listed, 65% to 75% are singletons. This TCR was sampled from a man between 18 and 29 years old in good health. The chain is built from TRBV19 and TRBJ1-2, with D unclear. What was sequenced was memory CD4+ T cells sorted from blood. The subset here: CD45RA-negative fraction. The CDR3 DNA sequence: TGTGCCAGTAGTATGTGGGAGGGCCCTTATGGCTACACCTTC. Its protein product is CASSMWEGPYGYTF.